Below, 24 T cell receptor beta chains from the same sample are listed, as sequenced in a study of shared clonotypes between healthy human individuals. Clones were sequenced by immunoSEQ multiplex PCR, and TCRdb holds only the in-frame ones, with some missing. The table has some 1,100,000 clones, about 80% seen once. Specimen: memory CD4+ T cells from PBMCs. The subset denotes: CD45RA-negative fraction. The receptors shown here come from a man between 18 and 35 years old in good health. Some clones in this sample may be carry-over from other donors' samples.

This clone was detected a few times. This rearrangement joins TRBV27 to TRBJ2-1; TRBD2 matches 10 bases. The length of the CDR3 is 16 residues. The trim removed 5 bases at V and 5 bases at J, leaving 9 bases unmatched. Germline V CDR1 and CDR2: MNHEY, SMNVEV (reference sequence). CDR3 protein: CASSNYLLAGDNEQFF. For the CDR3, the DNA is TGTGCCAGCAGTAATTATCTCCTAGCGGGAGACAATGAGCAGTTCTTC.

The V and J genes are TRBV5-1 and TRBJ2-5; TRBD1 matches at 8 bases. V lost 4 bases and J lost 3; bases outside the gene matches: 5. Per germline, CDR1 SGHRS and CDR2 YFSETQ. The CDR3 has 14 amino acids. The CDR3 loop reads CASSRTGNKETQYF. The CDR3 DNA sequence: TGCGCCAGCAGCCGGACAGGGAACAAAGAGACCCAGTACTTC.

This clone was observed at least ten times. This chain uses TRBV2 with TRBJ2-5, with 12 bases that match TRBD2. There are 15 residues in the CDR3. Unmatched junction bases numbered 1, after V lost 4 bases and J lost 1 base. Germline values: CDR1 SNHLY, CDR2 FYNNEI. The CDR3 sequence is CASSGTSGAQETQYF. CDR3 DNA: TGTGCCAGCAGTGGGACTAGCGGGGCCCAAGAGACCCAGTACTTC.

The chain has TRBV11-3 and TRBJ1-3, with TRBD1 as a possible D gene (6 bases). Trimming cost V 6 bases and J 4 bases, with 10 bases left between them. The CDR3 is made up of 13 amino acids. Germline CDR1 is SGHNT and CDR2 is YENEEA. The CDR3, as DNA: TGTGCCAGCAGTACGGGACAAGGAAACACCATATATTTT. The encoded protein is CASSTGQGNTIYF.

The rearrangement links TRBV7-9 to TRBJ2-3; 7 positions match TRBD2. Unmatched junction bases numbered 11, after V lost 4 bases and J lost 4 bases. Germline values: CDR1 SEHNR, CDR2 FQNEAQ (reference sequence). The CDR3 spans 16 residues. In DNA, the CDR3 is TGTGCCAGCAGCTGGGGTGGCGCGGGAGCGGCAGATACGCAGTATTTT. Its translation is CASSWGGAGAADTQYF.

This sequence joins TRBV7-8 and TRBJ2-7, with 9 bases matching TRBD2. The CDR3 has 14 residues. V lost 4 bases and J lost 3; bases outside the gene matches: 4. Germline V gene data show CDR1 as SGHVS and CDR2 as FQNEAQ. The DNA of the CDR3 is TGTGCCAGCAGCTGGACGACTAGCGGCTACGAGCAGTACTTC. As protein: CASSWTTSGYEQYF.

The chain is built from TRBV5-8 and TRBJ2-5; 11 nucleotides line up with TRBD2. The CDR3 runs to 16 residues. J was trimmed by 2 bases and V by 2 bases; bases with no gene match: 5. Germline V lookup: CDR1 SGHTS, CDR2 YDEGEE. As DNA, the CDR3 is TGTGCCAGCAGCTTTAGCGGGAGGGCGGAGCAAGAGACCCAGTACTTC. Translated: CASSFSGRAEQETQYF.

The gene calls are TRBV4-2 and TRBJ2-5; TRBD1 aligns across 7 bases. V shed 1 base and J 4 bases; nucleotides not matched to a gene: 12. Germline CDR1 LGHNA, CDR2 YNFKEQ. This CDR3 has 17 residues. The CDR3 sequence is CASSQATGRNFGETQYF. DNA for the CDR3: TGTGCCAGCAGCCAAGCGACAGGGCGCAATTTTGGAGAGACCCAGTACTTC.

In DNA form, the CDR3 reads TGTGCCAGCAGTCCCAACTTAGTTCAGCCCCAGCATTTT. It encodes CASSPNLVQPQHF. The chain is built from TRBV28 and TRBJ1-5; D is ambiguous. Germline V gives CDR1 MDHEN, CDR2 SYDVKM. The length of the CDR3 is 13 residues. Trimming cost V 5 bases and J 6 bases, with 11 bases left between them. The whole variable domain, filled in from reference TRBV28 and TRBJ1-5, reads DVKVTQSSRYLVKRTGEKVFLECVQDMDHENMFWYRQDPGLGLRLIYFSYDVKMKEKGDIPEGYSVSREKKERFSLILESASTNQTSMYLCASSPNLVQPQHFGDGTRLSIL.

V and J are TRBV5-1 and TRBJ2-3; 13 bases match TRBD2. J gave up 4 bases and V 0 bases, and 2 bases lay outside the gene matches. The CDR3 totals 16 residues. Germline assignment: CDR1 SGHRS and CDR2 YFSETQ. This CDR3 is CASSLGTSGSADTQYF. The CDR3 DNA reads as TGCGCCAGCAGCTTGGGGACTAGCGGGAGCGCAGATACGCAGTATTTT. The full variable domain, rest sourced from reference TRBV5-1 and TRBJ2-3, is KAGVTQTPRYLIKTRGQQVTLSCSPISGHRSVSWYQQTPGQGLQFLFEYFSETQRNKGNFPGRFSGRQFSNSRSEMNVSTLELGDSALYLCASSLGTSGSADTQYFGPGTRLTVL.

J is TRBJ2-4 and V is TRBV18, with 7 bases identical to TRBD2. Germline V gives CDR1 KGHSH, CDR2 LQKENI. The J segment lost 8 bases and the V segment lost 1 base, leaving 8 bases of the junction unmatched. CDR3 length: 15 amino acids. DNA for the CDR3: TGTGCCAGCTCACCACAGGGCGGGAGTTTGTACATTCAGTACTTC. Its protein is CASSPQGGSLYIQYF.

Notes on this clone: At one end the junction does not follow the germline gene, possibly because of a read error. CDR3 DNA sequence: TGTACCAGCAGAGCGGGGGCGTACAATGAGCAGTTCTTC. This translates into CTSRAGAYNEQFF. The V and J genes are TRBV6-4 and TRBJ2-1, with 8 bases matching TRBD2. CDR3 length: 13 residues. Germline-derived CDR1 and CDR2 are MRHNA and SNTAGT.

This clone was recorded once. The rearrangement uses TRBV7-9 and TRBJ2-4; 7 nucleotides agree with TRBD1. Germline trimming cut 5 bases from V and 15 bases from J; bases unmatched to any gene: 10. The CDR3 consists of 12 residues. Looked up from germline, CDR1 is SEHNR and CDR2 is FQNEAQ (reference sequence). As DNA, the CDR3 is TGTGCCAGCAGCCGGATAGACAGGGAATCGTACTTC. Protein: CASSRIDRESYF.

For this clone: The sample holds other DNA sequences that translate to the same CDR3. V usage is TRBV5-4 and J usage is TRBJ2-5, with TRBD1 identical over 7 bases. The CDR3 spans 14 residues. Germline trimming cut 4 bases from V and 1 base from J; bases unmatched to any gene: 4. In germline, CDR1 is SGHNT, CDR2 YYREEE (reference sequence). In DNA form, the CDR3 reads TGTGCCAGCAGCCTGGGACAGCTCCAAGAGACCCAGTACTTC. Translated, it gives CASSLGQLQETQYF.

This chain uses TRBV5-6 with TRBJ1-2, with TRBD1 matching over 11 bases. This CDR3 spans 15 amino acids. Trimming took 4 bases from V and 3 from J; bases not matched to a gene: 5. CDR1 and CDR2 (germline): SGHDT, YYEEEE. The CDR3 DNA sequence: TGTGCCAGCAGCCCGGACAGGGGGCTCTACTATGGCTACACCTTC. This sequence encodes CASSPDRGLYYGYTF.

This clone appeared a single time. V usage is TRBV15 and J usage is TRBJ2-3, with TRBD2 as a possible D gene (5 bases). Trimming shortened V by 2 bases and J by 0 bases, and 12 bases separated the two germline ends. This CDR3 is 16 amino acids long. Germline V CDR1 and CDR2: LNHNV, YYDKDF (reference sequence). In DNA, the CDR3 is TGTGCCACCAGCAGAATCTTGAAGCGGAGCACAGATACGCAGTATTTT. Translated, it gives CATSRILKRSTDTQYF.

For this clone: The sample carries other DNA sequences with the same CDR3. The genes are TRBV5-1 and TRBJ1-1; no clear D gene. Germline lookup yields CDR1 SGHRS and CDR2 YFSETQ. The ends were cut back, 0 bases at V and 0 bases at J, with 6 bases in the middle. The CDR3 extends over 14 amino acids. As DNA, the CDR3 is TGCGCCAGCAGCTTGGACCAAATGAACACTGAAGCTTTCTTT. It translates to CASSLDQMNTEAFF. The full variable domain, in which reference TRBV5-1 and TRBJ1-1 provide the parts outside the CDR3, is KAGVTQTPRYLIKTRGQQVTLSCSPISGHRSVSWYQQTPGQGLQFLFEYFSETQRNKGNFPGRFSGRQFSNSRSEMNVSTLELGDSALYLCASSLDQMNTEAFFGQGTRLTVV.

This clone was seen only a few times. This same CDR3 is encoded by further DNA sequences in the sample. The rearrangement joins TRBV9 to TRBJ2-1; D uncertain. The germline gives CDR1 SGDLS, CDR2 YYNGEE. V was pared by 0 bases and J by 8 bases, with 6 bases between. CDR3 length equals 12 residues. Here the CDR3 DNA reads TGTGCCAGCAGCGTAGGAGCCTATGAGCAGTTCTTC. Amino acid sequence: CASSVGAYEQFF.

With regard to this clone: Given a much more abundant clone one base away, this may be a read error. The CDR3 is CASSLGTYNEQFF. CDR3 nucleotide sequence: TGTGCCAGCAGCTTAGGAACCTACAATGAGCAGTTCTTC. V gene TRBV11-2 combines with J gene TRBJ2-1; D uncertain. Germline V gene sequence: CDR1 SGHAT, CDR2 FQNNGV. The CDR3 has 13 residues. The V end lost 1 base, the J end lost 2 bases, and 3 bases lay between the germline ends.

V usage is TRBV4-1 and J usage is TRBJ1-3; tentatively, D is TRBD1 (6 bases). CDR3 length equals 16 residues. Germline-derived CDR1 and CDR2 are MGHRA and YSYEKL. Between the trimmed V and J ends, which lost 0 bases and 7 bases, there was a span of 16 bases. DNA for the CDR3: TGCGCCAGCAGCCAAGATGACAGGCTGTTGTGGAACACCATATATTTT. Translated: CASSQDDRLLWNTIYF.

This clone was seen just once. The chain links TRBV28 to TRBJ2-7; TRBD1 matches 9 bases. This CDR3 contains 15 residues. The V gene's germline CDR1 is MDHEN and CDR2 SYDVKM. V was pared by 5 bases and J by 4 bases, with 9 bases of the junction left unmatched. CDR3 region: CASSVRGTGRYEQYF. The CDR3 nucleotides are TGTGCCAGCAGTGTGAGAGGGACAGGGAGATACGAGCAGTACTTC.

The chain recombines TRBV4-3 with TRBJ1-3; 11 bases fit TRBD1. V lost 1 base and J lost 0; bases outside the gene matches: 5. The CDR3 sequence is 18 residues long. In germline, CDR1 is LGHNA, CDR2 YSLEER. The CDR3 protein is CASSQAPGTGGSGNTIYF. Written as DNA, the CDR3 is TGCGCCAGCAGCCAAGCTCCCGGGACAGGGGGCTCTGGAAACACCATATATTTT.

With regard to this clone: The sample contains more than one DNA sequence encoding this CDR3. V gene TRBV5-4 combines with J gene TRBJ1-3; D not resolved. CDR3 size: 12 residues. The germline CDR1 and CDR2 sequences are SGHNT and YYREEE (reference sequence). Trimming stripped 1 base from V and 3 bases from J, with 2 bases between. CDR3 in amino acids: CASSLYGNTIYF. The CDR3 region has the DNA TGTGCCAGCAGCTTGTATGGAAACACCATATATTTT.

This chain links TRBV2 with TRBJ2-1, with no clear D. Trimming stripped 0 bases from V and 5 bases from J, with 17 bases between. The CDR3 is 17 residues long. The germline CDR1 and CDR2 sequences are SNHLY and FYNNEI. CDR3 loop: CASSEAWALFIHNEQFF. DNA of the CDR3: TGTGCCAGCAGTGAAGCGTGGGCGCTCTTTATCCACAATGAGCAGTTCTTC.